This TCR beta chain came from a study of technical replicates of blood from a few donors (dated by TCRdb to the late 2010s). Library prep was done by the immunoSEQ multiplex PCR assay. TCRdb retrieved this table from immuneACCESS and kept in-frame rearrangements only. Not all clones are present; in checked studies, unresolved V genes account for under half, and no reason is known for the remainder. The sample table lists 73,000 or so clones, 90% to 95% of them with a count of one. Of the sample, 0.25% falls within the top ten clones. With regard to this clone: Its antigen specificity is not known. No qualities accompany the bases; no much larger clone lies one base away.

Inclusive of the bounding cysteine and phenylalanine, the CDR3 is 15 residues long. This entry keeps only the CDR3 DNA: 45 bases, framed from base 1. From a lookup of the germline V gene (reference sequence), CDR1 and CDR2 are LNHDA and SQIVND. A distance of 14 bases separates the germline ends of V and J, which lose 3 bases and 3 bases respectively. Sequenced sample: T cells isolated from PBMCs. The source is a human donor in good health. The V and J segments used are TRBV19 and TRBJ1-2, with a weak D call of TRBD1 (5 bases match). In nucleotides, the sequence is TGTGCCAGTAGTATCTCGCAGGGTGTTGACTATGGCTACACCTTC. It translates to CASSISQGVDYGYTF.